This T cell receptor beta chain was retrieved from a study of blood T cell repertoires in COVID-19. Authors' processing steps: Reference gene primer amplification in the assay estimated nucleated cell counts. Measured with immunoSEQ multiplex PCR; TCRdb has only the in-frame clones, and not every one. From that table come the V and J calls and clone size; the DNA was used to work out D and trimming. The data hold 200,000 to 250,000 clones, with around four fifths observed a single time. CDR1 is MNHEY, CDR2 SVGAGI, per germline. The CDR3 is 14 amino acids. Trimming cost V 6 bases and J 5 bases, with 16 bases left between them.

The rearrangement links TRBV6-5 to TRBJ1-1, with unresolved D. The sequence was collected from a middle-aged man who had recovered from COVID-19. Sequenced material: PBMCs or T cells enriched from blood (not recorded which). The DNA for the CDR3 is TGTGCCAGCAGGGGAGGACTTGTGGGGACTGAAGCTTTCTTT. This encodes CASRGGLVGTEAFF.